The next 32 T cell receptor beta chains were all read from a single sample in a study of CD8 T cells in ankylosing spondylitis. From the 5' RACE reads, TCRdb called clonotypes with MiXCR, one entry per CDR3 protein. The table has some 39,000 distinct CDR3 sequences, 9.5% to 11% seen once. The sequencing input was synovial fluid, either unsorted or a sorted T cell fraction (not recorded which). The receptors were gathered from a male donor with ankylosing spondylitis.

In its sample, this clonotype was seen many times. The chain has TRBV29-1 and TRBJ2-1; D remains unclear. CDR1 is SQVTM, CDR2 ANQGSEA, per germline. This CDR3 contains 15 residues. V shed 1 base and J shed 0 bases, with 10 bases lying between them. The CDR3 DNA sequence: TGCAGCGTTGAAGGTGCTGTGAGCTCCTACAATGAGCAGTTCTTC. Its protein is CSVEGAVSSYNEQFF.

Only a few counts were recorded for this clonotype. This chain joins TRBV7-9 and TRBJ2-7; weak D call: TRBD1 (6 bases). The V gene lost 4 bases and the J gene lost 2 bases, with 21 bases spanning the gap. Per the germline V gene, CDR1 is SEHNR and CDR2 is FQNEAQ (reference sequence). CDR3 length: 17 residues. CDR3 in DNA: TGTGCCAGCAGCTCGCGGGTCGGAGCAGGGGATACCTACGAGCAGTACTTC. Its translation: CASSSRVGAGDTYEQYF.

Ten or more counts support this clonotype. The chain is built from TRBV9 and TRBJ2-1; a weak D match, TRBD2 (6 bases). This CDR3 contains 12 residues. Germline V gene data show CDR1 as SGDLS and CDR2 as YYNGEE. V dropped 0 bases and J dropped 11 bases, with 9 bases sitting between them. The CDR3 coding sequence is TGTGCCAGCAGCGTAGAGGGGAGGAAGCAGTTCTTC. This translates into CASSVEGRKQFF.

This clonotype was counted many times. CDR3 DNA: TGTGCCATCAGTGAAGGCAGGGAGGCCGGGGAGCTGTTTTTT. It yields the protein CAISEGREAGELFF. The chain links TRBV10-3 to TRBJ2-2, with D tentatively TRBD2 (6 bases). The germline CDR1 and CDR2 sequences are ENHRY and SYGVKD. CDR3 length equals 14 residues. With 3 bases removed from V and 6 bases from J, the gap between germline ends came to 11 bases.

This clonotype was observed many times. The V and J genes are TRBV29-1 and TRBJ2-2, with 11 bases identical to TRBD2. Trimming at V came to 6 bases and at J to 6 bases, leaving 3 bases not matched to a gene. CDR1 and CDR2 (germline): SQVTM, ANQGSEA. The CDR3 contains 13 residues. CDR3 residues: CSVTSGRAGELFF. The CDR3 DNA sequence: TGCAGCGTAACTAGCGGGAGAGCCGGGGAGCTGTTTTTT.

CDR3 in amino acids: CASSPKGQISTDTQYF. The CDR3 nucleotides read TGTGCCAGCAGCCCAAAGGGACAGATAAGCACAGATACGCAGTATTTT. This chain joins TRBV5-4 and TRBJ2-3; 7 bases fit TRBD1. The CDR3 is 16 amino acids. Germline V CDR1 and CDR2: SGHNT, YYREEE (reference sequence). Trimming at V came to 4 bases and at J to 0 bases, leaving 8 bases not matched to a gene.

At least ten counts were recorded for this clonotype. CDR3: CATSKLADYNEQFF. The CDR3 DNA is TGTGCCACCAGCAAACTAGCGGATTACAATGAGCAGTTCTTC. This chain connects TRBV15 to TRBJ2-1, with TRBD2 matching over 8 bases. Germline CDR1 reads LNHNV; CDR2 reads YYDKDF (reference sequence). J gave up 4 bases and V 4 bases, and 3 bases lay outside the gene matches. The CDR3 extends over 14 amino acids.

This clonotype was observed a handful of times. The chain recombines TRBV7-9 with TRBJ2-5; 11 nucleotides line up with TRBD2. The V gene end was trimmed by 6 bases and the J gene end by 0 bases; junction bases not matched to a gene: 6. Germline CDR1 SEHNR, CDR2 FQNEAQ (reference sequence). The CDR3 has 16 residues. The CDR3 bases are TGTGCCAGCAGGGGATTGGGACTAGCGGACCAAGAGACCCAGTACTTC. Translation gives CASRGLGLADQETQYF.

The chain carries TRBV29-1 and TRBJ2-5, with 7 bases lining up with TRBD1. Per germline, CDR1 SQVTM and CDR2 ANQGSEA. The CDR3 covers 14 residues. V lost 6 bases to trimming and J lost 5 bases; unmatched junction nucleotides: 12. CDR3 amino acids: CSVDKTGTGETQYF. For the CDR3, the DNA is TGCAGCGTGGATAAGACAGGGACGGGGGAGACCCAGTACTTC.

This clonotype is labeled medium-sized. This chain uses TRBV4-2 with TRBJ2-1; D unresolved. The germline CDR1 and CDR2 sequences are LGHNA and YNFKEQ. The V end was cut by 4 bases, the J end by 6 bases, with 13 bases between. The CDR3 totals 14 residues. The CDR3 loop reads CASSPTPFGNEQFF. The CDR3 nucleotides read TGTGCCAGCAGCCCCACCCCATTTGGCAATGAGCAGTTCTTC.

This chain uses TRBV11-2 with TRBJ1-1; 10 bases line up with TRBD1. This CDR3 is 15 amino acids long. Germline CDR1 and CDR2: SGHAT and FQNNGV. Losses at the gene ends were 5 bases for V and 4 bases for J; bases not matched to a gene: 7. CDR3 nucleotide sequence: TGTGCCAGCAGCAACCGGGACAGGGGATTCACTGAAGCTTTCTTT. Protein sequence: CASSNRDRGFTEAFF.

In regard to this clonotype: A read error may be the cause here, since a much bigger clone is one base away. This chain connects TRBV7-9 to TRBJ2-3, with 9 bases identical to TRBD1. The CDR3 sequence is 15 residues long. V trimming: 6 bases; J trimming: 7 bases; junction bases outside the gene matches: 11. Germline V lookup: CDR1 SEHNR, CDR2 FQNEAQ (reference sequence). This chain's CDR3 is CASSPGQGDINTQYF. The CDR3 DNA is TGTGCCAGCAGTCCGGGACAGGGAGATATAAATACGCAGTATTTT.

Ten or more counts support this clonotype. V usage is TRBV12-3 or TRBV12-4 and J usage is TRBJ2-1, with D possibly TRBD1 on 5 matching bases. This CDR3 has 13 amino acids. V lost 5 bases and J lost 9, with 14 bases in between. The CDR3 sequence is CASSRVGVGEQFF. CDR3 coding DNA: TGTGCCAGCAGTAGAGTAGGGGTCGGTGAGCAGTTCTTC.

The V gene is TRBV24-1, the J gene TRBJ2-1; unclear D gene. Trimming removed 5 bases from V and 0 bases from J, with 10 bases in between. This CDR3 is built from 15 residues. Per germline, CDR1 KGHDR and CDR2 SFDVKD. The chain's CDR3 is CATSGGTFSYNEQFF. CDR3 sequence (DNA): TGTGCCACCAGTGGAGGAACCTTCTCCTACAATGAGCAGTTCTTC.

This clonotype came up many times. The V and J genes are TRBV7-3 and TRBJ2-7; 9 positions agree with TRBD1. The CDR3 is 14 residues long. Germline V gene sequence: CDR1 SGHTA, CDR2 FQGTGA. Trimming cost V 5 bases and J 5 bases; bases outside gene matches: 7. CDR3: CASSRTGTGNEQYF. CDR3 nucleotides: TGTGCCAGCAGCAGAACGGGGACAGGGAACGAGCAGTACTTC.

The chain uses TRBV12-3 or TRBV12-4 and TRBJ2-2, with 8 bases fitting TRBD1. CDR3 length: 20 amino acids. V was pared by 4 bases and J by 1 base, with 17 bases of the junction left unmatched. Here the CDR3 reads CASSSPSPPSGQGNTGELFF. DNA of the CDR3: TGTGCCAGCAGTTCCCCTTCTCCGCCATCCGGACAGGGGAACACCGGGGAGCTGTTTTTT.

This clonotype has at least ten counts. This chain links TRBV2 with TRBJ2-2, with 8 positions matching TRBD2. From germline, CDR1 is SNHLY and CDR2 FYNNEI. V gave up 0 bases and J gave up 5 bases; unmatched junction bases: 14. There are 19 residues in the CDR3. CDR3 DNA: TGTGCCAGCAGTGAAGCTTCAGGACTAGCTAAAGAGGGTACCGGGGAGCTGTTTTTT. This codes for CASSEASGLAKEGTGELFF. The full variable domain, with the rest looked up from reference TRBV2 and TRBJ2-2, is EPEVTQTPSHQVTQMGQEVILRCVPISNHLYFYWYRQILGQKVEFLVSFYNNEISEKSEIFDDQFSVERPDGSNFTLKIRSTKLEDSAMYFCASSEASGLAKEGTGELFFGEGSRLTVL.

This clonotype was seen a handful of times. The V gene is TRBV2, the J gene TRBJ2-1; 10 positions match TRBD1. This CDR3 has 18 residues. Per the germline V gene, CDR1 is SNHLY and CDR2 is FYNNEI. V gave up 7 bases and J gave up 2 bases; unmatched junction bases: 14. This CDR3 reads CASTGQGEILVPYNEQFF. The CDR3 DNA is TGTGCCAGCACTGGACAGGGGGAAATTTTAGTCCCCTACAATGAGCAGTTCTTC.

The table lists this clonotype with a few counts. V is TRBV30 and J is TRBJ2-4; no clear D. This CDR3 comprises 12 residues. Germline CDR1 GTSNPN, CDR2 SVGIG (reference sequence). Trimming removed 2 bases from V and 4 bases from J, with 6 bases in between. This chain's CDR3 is CAWSWAKNIQYF. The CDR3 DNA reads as TGTGCCTGGAGTTGGGCTAAAAACATTCAGTACTTC.

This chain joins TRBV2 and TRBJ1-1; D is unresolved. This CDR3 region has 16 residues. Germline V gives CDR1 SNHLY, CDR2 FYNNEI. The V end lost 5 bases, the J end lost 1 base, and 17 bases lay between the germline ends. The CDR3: CASSSRLGRANTEAFF. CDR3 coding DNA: TGTGCCAGCAGTTCTCGACTGGGAAGGGCGAACACTGAAGCTTTCTTT.

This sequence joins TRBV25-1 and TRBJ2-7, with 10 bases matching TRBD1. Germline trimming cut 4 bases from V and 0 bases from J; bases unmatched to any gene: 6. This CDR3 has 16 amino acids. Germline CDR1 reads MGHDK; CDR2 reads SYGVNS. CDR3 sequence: CASSAAGTGVSYEQYF. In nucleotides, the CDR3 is TGTGCCAGCAGTGCTGCCGGGACAGGGGTCTCCTACGAGCAGTACTTC.

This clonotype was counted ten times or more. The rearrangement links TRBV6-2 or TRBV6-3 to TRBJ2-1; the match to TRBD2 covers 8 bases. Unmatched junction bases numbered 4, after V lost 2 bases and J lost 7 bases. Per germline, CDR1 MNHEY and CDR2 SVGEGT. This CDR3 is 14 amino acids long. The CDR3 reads CASSYRQRGNEQFF. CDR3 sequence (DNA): TGTGCCAGCAGTTACCGACAGCGGGGGAATGAGCAGTTCTTC.

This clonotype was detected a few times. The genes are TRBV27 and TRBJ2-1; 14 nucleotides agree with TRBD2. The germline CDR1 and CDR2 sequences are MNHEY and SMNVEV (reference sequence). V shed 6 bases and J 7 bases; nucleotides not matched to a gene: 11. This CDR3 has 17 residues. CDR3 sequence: CASSPGTSGSRGNEQFF. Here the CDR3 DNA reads TGTGCCAGCAGCCCCGGGACTAGCGGGAGCCGCGGGAATGAGCAGTTCTTC.

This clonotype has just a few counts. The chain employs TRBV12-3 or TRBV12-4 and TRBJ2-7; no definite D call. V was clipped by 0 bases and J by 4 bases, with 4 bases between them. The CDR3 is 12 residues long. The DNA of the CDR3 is TGTGCCAGCAGTTTAGCAGGTTACGAGCAGTACTTC. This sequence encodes CASSLAGYEQYF.

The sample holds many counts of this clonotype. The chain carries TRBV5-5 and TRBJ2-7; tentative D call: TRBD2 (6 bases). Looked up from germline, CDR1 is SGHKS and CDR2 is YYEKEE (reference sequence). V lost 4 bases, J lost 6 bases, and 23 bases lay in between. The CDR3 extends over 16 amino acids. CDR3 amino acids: CASSVPGLAFLGEQYF. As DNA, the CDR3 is TGTGCCAGCAGCGTACCGGGACTGGCTTTCTTGGGCGAGCAGTACTTC.

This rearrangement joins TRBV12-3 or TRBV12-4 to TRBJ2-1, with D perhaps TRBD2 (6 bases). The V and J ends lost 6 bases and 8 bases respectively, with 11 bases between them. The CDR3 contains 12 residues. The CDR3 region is CASSGSTDEQFF. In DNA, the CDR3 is TGTGCCAGCAGCGGGAGTACGGATGAGCAGTTCTTC.

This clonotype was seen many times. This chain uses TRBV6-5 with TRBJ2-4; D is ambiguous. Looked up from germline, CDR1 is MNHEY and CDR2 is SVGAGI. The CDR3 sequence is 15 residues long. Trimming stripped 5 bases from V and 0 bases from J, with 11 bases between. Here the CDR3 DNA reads TGTGCCAGCAGTCTTGACAAGATAGCCAAAAACATTCAGTACTTC. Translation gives CASSLDKIAKNIQYF.

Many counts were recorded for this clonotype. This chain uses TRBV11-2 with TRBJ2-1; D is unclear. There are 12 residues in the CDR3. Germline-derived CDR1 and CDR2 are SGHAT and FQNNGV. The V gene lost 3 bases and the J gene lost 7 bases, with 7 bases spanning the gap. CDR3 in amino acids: CASSLGKNEQFF. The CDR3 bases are TGTGCCAGCAGCTTGGGGAAGAATGAGCAGTTCTTC.

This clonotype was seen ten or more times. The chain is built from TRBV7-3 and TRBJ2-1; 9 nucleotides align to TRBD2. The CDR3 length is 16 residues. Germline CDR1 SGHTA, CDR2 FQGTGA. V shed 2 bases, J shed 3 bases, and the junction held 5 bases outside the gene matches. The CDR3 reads CASSLETSGVYNEQFF. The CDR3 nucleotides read TGTGCCAGCAGCTTAGAGACTAGCGGAGTCTACAATGAGCAGTTCTTC.

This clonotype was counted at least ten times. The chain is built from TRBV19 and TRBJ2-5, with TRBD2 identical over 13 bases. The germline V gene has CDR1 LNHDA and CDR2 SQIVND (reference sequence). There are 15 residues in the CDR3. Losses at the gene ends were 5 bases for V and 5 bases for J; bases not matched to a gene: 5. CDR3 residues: CASSPGTSGIETQYF. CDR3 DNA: TGTGCCAGTAGTCCAGGGACTAGCGGGATCGAGACCCAGTACTTC. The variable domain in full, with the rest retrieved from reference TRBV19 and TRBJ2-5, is DGGITQSPKYLFRKEGQNVTLSCEQNLNHDAMYWYRQDPGQGLRLIYYSQIVNDFQKGDIAEGYSVSREKKESFPLTVTSAQKNPTAFYLCASSPGTSGIETQYFGPGTRLLVL.

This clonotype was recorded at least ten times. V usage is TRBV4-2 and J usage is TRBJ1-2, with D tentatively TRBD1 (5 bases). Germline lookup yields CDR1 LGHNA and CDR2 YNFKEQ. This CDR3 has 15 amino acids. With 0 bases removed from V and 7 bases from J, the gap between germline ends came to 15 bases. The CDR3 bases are TGTGCCAGCAGCCAAGAGGGTCGCAGGGATTTTGGCTACACCTTC. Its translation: CASSQEGRRDFGYTF.

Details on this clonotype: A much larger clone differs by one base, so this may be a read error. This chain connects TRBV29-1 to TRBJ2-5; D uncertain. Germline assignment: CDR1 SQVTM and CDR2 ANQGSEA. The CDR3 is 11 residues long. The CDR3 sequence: CSCRAEETQCF. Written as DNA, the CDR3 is TGCAGCTGCCGGGCAGAAGAGACCCAGTGCTTC.